Given below is one T cell receptor (beta chain) in context. Its antigen remains unidentified. Sequence at one end of the junction differs from germline and may be a read error. Use of 60 Vbeta and 13 Jbeta primers characterized the PCR. Assay: immunoSEQ multiplex PCR; the TCRdb copy retains only in-frame clones and omits some. The sample shows about 76,000 clones, around 66% of them seen only once. This record belongs to a study of cytomegalovirus exposure and HLA in healthy donors. Study outcomes and limitations: Testing in vitro showed a few CMV-associated chains specific for CMV antigens.

The CDR3 extends over 11 amino acids. Germline V gene data show CDR1 as SEHNR and CDR2 as FQNEAQ (reference sequence). The chain links TRBV7-9 to TRBJ1-2; D gene ambiguous. Sequencing used PBMCs. This TCR was sampled from a man in his 60s in good health and CMV-seropositive. The chain's CDR3 is CSSSSPGGYTF. The CDR3, as DNA: TGTTCCAGCAGCTCTCCGGGGGGCTACACCTTC.